The source of this T cell receptor (beta chain) is a study of control samples from healthy donors and cancer patients. J gave up 3 bases and V 5 bases, and 5 bases lay outside the gene matches. In germline, CDR1 is LGHDT, CDR2 YNNKEL (reference sequence). This CDR3 has 15 residues. TCRdb's table, derived via immunoSEQ multiplex PCR, lists solely in-frame clones and lacks some. The sample contains some 78,000 clones, around nine tenths of which appear only once. Sequenced sample: blood. The rearrangement links TRBV3-1 (or the pseudogene TRBV3-2) to TRBJ2-1; TRBD1 matches 9 bases. The receptor comes from a woman in her sixties in good health. CDR3 residues: CASSDTGGYYNEQFF. The CDR3 DNA reads as TGTGCCAGCAGCGACACAGGGGGCTACTACAATGAGCAGTTCTTC.